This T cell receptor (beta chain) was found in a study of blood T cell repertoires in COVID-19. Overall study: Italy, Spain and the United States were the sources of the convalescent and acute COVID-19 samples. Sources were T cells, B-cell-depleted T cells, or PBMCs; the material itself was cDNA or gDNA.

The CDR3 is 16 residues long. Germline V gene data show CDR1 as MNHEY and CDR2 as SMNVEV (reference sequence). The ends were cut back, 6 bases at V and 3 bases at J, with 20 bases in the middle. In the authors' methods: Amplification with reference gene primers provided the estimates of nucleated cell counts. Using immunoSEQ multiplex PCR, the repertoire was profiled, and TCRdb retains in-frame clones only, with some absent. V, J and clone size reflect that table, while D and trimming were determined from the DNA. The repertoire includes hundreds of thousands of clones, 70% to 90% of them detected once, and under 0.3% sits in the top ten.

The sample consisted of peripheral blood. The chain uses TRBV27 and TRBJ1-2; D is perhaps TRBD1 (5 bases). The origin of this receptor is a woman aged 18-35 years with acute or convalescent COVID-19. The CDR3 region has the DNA TGTGCCAGCAGCCCATATCCTAGGACATCCTACTATGGCTACACCTTC. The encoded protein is CASSPYPRTSYYGYTF.